This is a list of T cell receptor beta chains from one sample in a study of shared clonotypes between healthy human individuals. Produced via immunoSEQ multiplex PCR; TCRdb's table is partial and in-frame only. This sample has approximately 1.5 million clones, with under 99% found just once. The sequenced sample was naive CD4+ T cells sorted from blood. All receptors come from a man in his thirties or forties in good health. Both conserved end residues are part of each CDR3. The D gene is left open where the match is weak. Clone size is not always given. Where it is, it says once, few, many or a class for expanded clones.

j_call	v_call	clone_size	d_call	cdr3_nt	cdr3_aa
TRBJ2-1	TRBV7-9	.	.	TGTGCCAGCAGCCGTGGAGAGGGACAAAAAAATGAGCAGTTCTTC	CASSRGEGQKNEQFF
TRBJ2-5	TRBV5-4	.	.	TGTGCCAGCAGCTTGGTAGGGGCAGAGACCCAGTACTTC	CASSLVGAETQYF
TRBJ2-1	TRBV12-5	.	.	TGTGCTAGTGGGCACAACAATGAGCAGTTCTTC	CASGHNNEQFF
TRBJ1-4	TRBV25-1	.	.	TGTGCCAGCCGCCAGTTTAATGAAAAACTGTTTTTT	CASRQFNEKLFF
TRBJ1-3	TRBV7-6	.	.	TGTGCCAGCAGCTTGGGGTCTACTTTCTCTGGAAACACCATATATTTT	CASSLGSTFSGNTIYF
TRBJ1-2	TRBV7-9	.	TRBD1	TGTGCCAGCAGCCAGGGGACAGGCTATGGCTACACCTTC	CASSQGTGYGYTF
TRBJ2-2	TRBV15	.	TRBD1	TGTGCCACCAGCAGGGGGGGGACAGGGTTGCGGGAGCTGTTTTTT	CATSRGGTGLRELFF
TRBJ2-6	TRBV12-5	.	.	TGTGCTAGTGGTCACGAAAGTTTGGGACAAAGTCGGGCCAACGTCCTGACTTTC	CASGHESLGQSRANVLTF
TRBJ2-4	TRBV4-1	.	TRBD2	TGCGCCAGCAGCCAATTCCTGACTAGCGGGAGGACTGCCAAAAACATTCAGTACTTC	CASSQFLTSGRTAKNIQYF
TRBJ2-1	TRBV9	.	TRBD1	TGTGCCAGCAGCGTAGTAGGTACACAGGGGACCGCCAATGAGCAGTTCTTC	CASSVVGTQGTANEQFF
TRBJ2-7	TRBV18	.	.	TGTGCCAGCTCACCGGGACATTACGAGCAGTACTTC	CASSPGHYEQYF
TRBJ2-2	TRBV9	.	.	TGTGCCAGCAGCGCGCTGACAGATTCCGGGGAGCTGTTTTTT	CASSALTDSGELFF
TRBJ2-1	TRBV6-5	.	.	TGTGCCAGCAGTTACTATTGGGACACGAATGAGCAGTTCTTC	CASSYYWDTNEQFF
TRBJ2-3	TRBV29-1	.	.	TGCAGCGTTGTCTCCCGGGCAGATACGCAGTATTTT	CSVVSRADTQYF
TRBJ2-7	TRBV28	.	.	TGTGCCAGCGTAGGGGACCACTACGAGCAGTACTTC	CASVGDHYEQYF
TRBJ2-5	TRBV5-1	.	.	TGCGCCAGCTCATTGGGTGCCCGTCAGGAGACCCAGTACTTC	CASSLGARQETQYF
TRBJ1-4	TRBV27	.	TRBD1	TGTGCCAGCAGTCCCAGACAGGGTCGGGCGAAACTGTTTTTT	CASSPRQGRAKLFF
TRBJ2-7	TRBV25-1	.	TRBD1	TGTGCCAGCAGTGAACTTGAGGACAGGGAGAACTCCTACGAGCAGTACTTC	CASSELEDRENSYEQYF
TRBJ2-7	TRBV7-6	.	TRBD2	TGTGCCAGCAGCTTACGCGGGAGTACCTCTTCTGGCGAGCAGTACTTC	CASSLRGSTSSGEQYF
TRBJ2-7	TRBV18	.	TRBD1	TGTGCCAGCTCACCCGGACAGGGGGCAGGCGAGCAGTACTTC	CASSPGQGAGEQYF
TRBJ2-2	TRBV29-1	.	.	TGCAGCGCCGAAGAGGGGGTTGGGGAGCTGTTTTTT	CSAEEGVGELFF
TRBJ2-3	TRBV6-5	.	.	TGTGCCAGCAGCTCCGAACGGACAGTTTCTACGCAGTATTTT	CASSSERTVSTQYF
TRBJ2-3	TRBV9	.	.	TGTGCCAGCAGCGCGACAGCGGGTCTCGCAGATACGCAGTATTTT	CASSATAGLADTQYF
TRBJ2-3	TRBV7-9	.	.	TGTGCCAGCAGCCAGCCTGGAGGGTTCTACACAGATACGCAGTATTTT	CASSQPGGFYTDTQYF
TRBJ1-1	TRBV29-1	once	TRBD1	TGCAGCGTTAAGACTCAGGGGGGCACTGAAGCTTTCTTT	CSVKTQGGTEAFF
TRBJ2-1	TRBV5-1	.	.	TGCGCCAGCAGCTATTCCTCAGGGCCCCCAGGTTACGGTGAGCAGTTCTTC	CASSYSSGPPGYGEQFF
TRBJ2-3	TRBV7-2	.	.	TGTGCCAGCAGCTTAGAACTAGCTCAAGATACGCAGTATTTT	CASSLELAQDTQYF
TRBJ2-6	TRBV19	.	.	TGTGCCAGTAGTATAGAAGGGGCTGGGGCCAACGTCCTGACTTTC	CASSIEGAGANVLTF
TRBJ1-2	TRBV6-1	.	.	TGTGCCAGCACAGGCCAGGGGCTTCTCCTTTATGGCTACACCTTC	CASTGQGLLLYGYTF
TRBJ2-7	TRBV5-1	.	.	TGCGCCAGCAGACCCACAGGGTTCGGCGAGCAGTACTTC	CASRPTGFGEQYF
TRBJ1-1	TRBV10-3	.	TRBD1	TGTGCCATCAGAACAGGGGACCTGAACACTGAAGCTTTCTTT	CAIRTGDLNTEAFF
TRBJ2-2	TRBV18	.	.	TGTGCCAGCTCATCCAAGGTTAGAGCCGGGGAGCTGTTTTTT	CASSSKVRAGELFF
TRBJ1-2	TRBV6-4	.	.	TGTGCCAGCAACAGGGAGTGGGGGAACTATGGCTACACCTTC	CASNREWGNYGYTF
TRBJ1-1	TRBV27	.	TRBD1	TGTGCCAGCAGTCGGGACAGAGCCATGAACACTGAAGCTTTCTTT	CASSRDRAMNTEAFF
TRBJ2-3	TRBV19	.	.	TGTGCCAGTAGTATCGGAGCGGCACGCACAGATACGCAGTATTTT	CASSIGAARTDTQYF
TRBJ1-1	TRBV29-1	once	.	TGCAGCGTTGAGCAGAGACAGAGCACTGAAGCTTTCTTT	CSVEQRQSTEAFF
TRBJ1-5	TRBV19	few	.	TGTGCCAGTAGTAGGGATAGCAATCAGCCCCAGCATTTT	CASSRDSNQPQHF
TRBJ2-3	TRBV5-1	.	TRBD1	TGCGCCAGCGCCCGGGACAGCCGCACAGATACGCAGTATTTT	CASARDSRTDTQYF
TRBJ2-7	TRBV7-2	.	TRBD2	TGTGCCAGCAGTCACGCCGGGACTAGCGCACCCTACGAGCAGTACTTC	CASSHAGTSAPYEQYF